This entry concerns a single TCR beta chain. What it binds is not known. The repertoire was sequenced with immunoSEQ multiplex PCR; TCRdb's copy has only in-frame clones and lacks some. The repertoire includes over 75,000 clones, around 88% of them detected once, and 3% to 4% sits in the top ten. The data derive from a study of identifying expanded T cells in peripheral blood. Study conclusions and caveats: Across healthy donors, higher total template counts meant significantly greater approximately two-week count variance.

The CDR3 consists of 14 residues. Germline V gene lookup returns CDR1 GTSNPN and CDR2 SVGIG (reference sequence). The V end was cut by 0 bases, the J end by 1 base, with 9 bases between. This chain links TRBV30 with TRBJ1-1; D may be TRBD1 (6 bases). The specimen was blood. The clonotype comes from a person aged 18 to 75 in good health. As DNA, the CDR3 is TGTGCCTGGAGTGTAGGACAGTGGAACACTGAAGCTTTCTTT. This sequence encodes CAWSVGQWNTEAFF.